Listed below are T cell receptor beta chains from one sample, sequenced in a study of CD8 T cells in ankylosing spondylitis. TCRdb reanalysed the 5' RACE reads using MiXCR and keeps one entry per CDR3 protein. In the table there are about 250,000 distinct CDR3 sequences, around 32% of which are singletons. What was sequenced was blood, either unsorted or a sorted T cell fraction (not recorded which). The receptors come from a male donor with ankylosing spondylitis or in good health (not recorded which). Each CDR3 is given with its conserved first and last residue. Each record gives: CDR3 DNA, CDR3 protein, J gene, D gene, clone size, V gene. A D gene is named only where the DNA matches it firmly. Clone size is stated in some rows and not others, as once, few, many or a class when expanded.

DNA: TGCAGCATCGACACGGGGCACACTGAAGCTTTCTTT
CDR3: CSIDTGHTEAFF
J: TRBJ1-1
D: -
size: -
V: TRBV29-1

DNA: TGTGCCATCAGTGAGTCCGGCCACCAGACTAGCGGGGTTTTAGAGACCCAGTACTTC
CDR3: CAISESGHQTSGVLETQYF
J: TRBJ2-5
D: TRBD2
size: few
V: TRBV10-3

DNA: TGCGCCAGCAGGCCGGAGGTCTTCTTAGGCAATGAGCAGTTCTTC
CDR3: CASRPEVFLGNEQFF
J: TRBJ2-1
D: -
size: -
V: TRBV5-1

DNA: TGCAGCGGACCTCGGGACAGGGACTACGAGCAGTACTTC
CDR3: CSGPRDRDYEQYF
J: TRBJ2-7
D: TRBD1
size: -
V: TRBV29-1

DNA: TGCAGTTCCCGGGACCTCGGGGAGACCCAGTACTTC
CDR3: CSSRDLGETQYF
J: TRBJ2-5
D: -
size: few
V: TRBV20-1

DNA: TGTGCCAGCAGTGGGGGACCGCTCTTTAAATATGGCTACACCTTC
CDR3: CASSGGPLFKYGYTF
J: TRBJ1-2
D: -
size: -
V: TRBV7-9

DNA: TGTGCCAGCAGCACCGGGCCCTGGGGCGAGCAGTACTTC
CDR3: CASSTGPWGEQYF
J: TRBJ2-7
D: -
size: few
V: TRBV6-1

DNA: TGCAGTGCTAGACAGGGTGGCGAGCAGTACTTC
CDR3: CSARQGGEQYF
J: TRBJ2-7
D: -
size: few
V: TRBV20-1

DNA: TGCAGCGTGGTAACGGACAGGCCGTCCTACGAGCAGTACTTC
CDR3: CSVVTDRPSYEQYF
J: TRBJ2-7
D: TRBD1
size: -
V: TRBV29-1

DNA: TGCAGTGCTACACCTAGCGGGGGGTGGGATACGCAGTATTTT
CDR3: CSATPSGGWDTQYF
J: TRBJ2-3
D: TRBD2
size: few
V: TRBV20-1

DNA: TGTGCCAGCAGCTTAGTGGGGACAAGGGCAGATACGCAGTATTTT
CDR3: CASSLVGTRADTQYF
J: TRBJ2-3
D: -
size: -
V: TRBV7-6

DNA: TGCAGTGCCCCGCCAGCGGGGGTCCATGAGCAGTTCTTC
CDR3: CSAPPAGVHEQFF
J: TRBJ2-1
D: TRBD2
size: -
V: TRBV20-1

DNA: TGTGCCAGCAGCCTAGGGCGGACAACTAATGAAAAACTGTTTTTT
CDR3: CASSLGRTTNEKLFF
J: TRBJ1-4
D: -
size: -
V: TRBV7-9

DNA: TGTGCCAGCAGCCCTCCACACAACCGGGGCACAGATACGCAGTATTTT
CDR3: CASSPPHNRGTDTQYF
J: TRBJ2-3
D: -
size: -
V: TRBV7-2

DNA: TGCAGCGCTGCCTCCCCTCCGGGGGAGCAGTTCTTC
CDR3: CSAASPPGEQFF
J: TRBJ2-1
D: -
size: -
V: TRBV29-1

DNA: TGTGCCAGCAGCTTGAGGTCGGGGGGAAGGGCCGGGTACGAGCAGTACTTC
CDR3: CASSLRSGGRAGYEQYF
J: TRBJ2-7
D: TRBD2
size: -
V: TRBV5-6

DNA: TGTGCCAGCAGCTTTCGGACTAGCGGCACAGATACGCAGTATTTT
CDR3: CASSFRTSGTDTQYF
J: TRBJ2-3
D: TRBD2
size: -
V: TRBV5-4

DNA: TGTGCCATCAGTGAAGGAGGGGAATCCTACGAGCAGTACTTC
CDR3: CAISEGGESYEQYF
J: TRBJ2-7
D: -
size: -
V: TRBV10-3

DNA: TGTGCCAGCAGCGTAGAGGGTGGGGGGGCCAGCACAGATACGCAGTATTTT
CDR3: CASSVEGGGASTDTQYF
J: TRBJ2-3
D: -
size: -
V: TRBV9

DNA: TGCAGTGCGGAAGGGGGACAGGACCGGGAGACCCAGTACTTC
CDR3: CSAEGGQDRETQYF
J: TRBJ2-5
D: TRBD1
size: -
V: TRBV20-1

DNA: TGTGCCAGCAAGGGGGCCCAGCACGAGCAGTACTTC
CDR3: CASKGAQHEQYF
J: TRBJ2-7
D: TRBD1
size: -
V: TRBV25-1

DNA: TGTGCCAGCAGTGAAGAAGGACAGGGTAACACCGGGGAGCTGTTTTTT
CDR3: CASSEEGQGNTGELFF
J: TRBJ2-2
D: TRBD1
size: few
V: TRBV25-1

DNA: TGTGCCAGCAGTTACTCGGGGACAGGTGACTATGGCTACACCTTC
CDR3: CASSYSGTGDYGYTF
J: TRBJ1-2
D: TRBD1
size: many
V: TRBV6-5

DNA: TGCAGTGCAACTTTTGGAGGGGGGCAAGAGACCCAGTACTTC
CDR3: CSATFGGGQETQYF
J: TRBJ2-5
D: -
size: -
V: TRBV20-1

DNA: TGCGCCAGCAGCTTGTTAGCGGGGCCCAATGAGCAGTTCTTC
CDR3: CASSLLAGPNEQFF
J: TRBJ2-1
D: TRBD2
size: -
V: TRBV5-1

DNA: TGCAGTGCAAACAGGGGGGACGGGGGGTATGAGCAGTTCTTC
CDR3: CSANRGDGGYEQFF
J: TRBJ2-1
D: -
size: many
V: TRBV20-1

DNA: TGCAGTGCTAGGCCCACAGGGAGAGAGACCCAGTACTTC
CDR3: CSARPTGRETQYF
J: TRBJ2-5
D: -
size: few
V: TRBV20-1

DNA: TGTGCCAGCAGCATGGGACAGGTAACCAATTCACCCCTCCACTTT
CDR3: CASSMGQVTNSPLHF
J: TRBJ1-6
D: TRBD1
size: few
V: TRBV5-6

DNA: TGCAGTGCTAGAACTAGCGGTTTCTACGAGCAGTACTTC
CDR3: CSARTSGFYEQYF
J: TRBJ2-7
D: TRBD2
size: -
V: TRBV20-1

DNA: TGTGCCAGCACGGGGAACAGGGTCGGTTACTATGGCTACACCTTC
CDR3: CASTGNRVGYYGYTF
J: TRBJ1-2
D: -
size: -
V: TRBV6-1

DNA: TGTGCCAGCAGCTCGGGACAGCCCAGTGATACGCAGTATTTT
CDR3: CASSSGQPSDTQYF
J: TRBJ2-3
D: TRBD1
size: few
V: TRBV7-2

DNA: TGTGCCAGCAGTTTTGTCGACAGGGTTTTCTATGAGCAGTTCTTC
CDR3: CASSFVDRVFYEQFF
J: TRBJ2-1
D: TRBD1
size: -
V: TRBV12-3/TRBV12-4

DNA: TGCGCCAGCAGGGCGGCGGGGGCCACCGGGGAGCTGTTTTTT
CDR3: CASRAAGATGELFF
J: TRBJ2-2
D: -
size: -
V: TRBV4-1

DNA: TGCGCCAGCAGCTTGGTGAGACTTTCCCAAGAGACCCAGTACTTC
CDR3: CASSLVRLSQETQYF
J: TRBJ2-5
D: -
size: once
V: TRBV5-1

DNA: TGTGCCAGCAGCCAAACACCGACAGGGGACTACGAGCAGTACTTC
CDR3: CASSQTPTGDYEQYF
J: TRBJ2-7
D: TRBD1
size: -
V: TRBV11-2

DNA: TGTGCCAGCAGTCCGTGGGGGCCCCCCTGCACAGATACGCAGTATTTT
CDR3: CASSPWGPPCTDTQYF
J: TRBJ2-3
D: -
size: few
V: TRBV6-4

DNA: TGTGCCAGCAGCGTAGTCCCTAGCGGGGGGTTCCGGTTCTTC
CDR3: CASSVVPSGGFRFF
J: TRBJ2-1
D: TRBD2
size: few
V: TRBV9

DNA: TGTGCCAGCAGTTACGGGACTAGCGGGGGGCGGACCTACGAGCAGTACTTC
CDR3: CASSYGTSGGRTYEQYF
J: TRBJ2-7
D: TRBD2
size: -
V: TRBV6-5

DNA: TGCCGCCCAGGGGGATCTTACAATGAGCAGTTCTTC
CDR3: CRPGGSYNEQFF
J: TRBJ2-1
D: TRBD1
size: -
V: TRBV20-1

DNA: TGTGCCATCAGTATGGACAGGGGACCCGTTCCCTCTGGGGCCAACGTCCTGACTTTC
CDR3: CAISMDRGPVPSGANVLTF
J: TRBJ2-6
D: TRBD1
size: -
V: TRBV10-3

DNA: TGTGCCAGCAGTTTCGGGGAAGGCAATCAGCCCCAGCATTTT
CDR3: CASSFGEGNQPQHF
J: TRBJ1-5
D: -
size: -
V: TRBV27

DNA: TGCGCCAGCAGCTTGGAGTGGAGGGGCGGAAAGGAGACCCAGTACTTC
CDR3: CASSLEWRGGKETQYF
J: TRBJ2-5
D: -
size: few
V: TRBV5-1

DNA: TGCAGTGCTAGGACAGCGGGGGTTCCCTACAATGAGCAGTTCTTC
CDR3: CSARTAGVPYNEQFF
J: TRBJ2-1
D: TRBD2
size: -
V: TRBV20-1

DNA: TGTGCCAGCAGCACCGAATGGGCGACAGGGGTTGGTCAAGAGACCCAGTACTTC
CDR3: CASSTEWATGVGQETQYF
J: TRBJ2-5
D: TRBD1
size: few
V: TRBV7-6

DNA: TGTGCCAGCAGGGGGCCCGGACAGTCCACTAATGAAAAACTGTTTTTT
CDR3: CASRGPGQSTNEKLFF
J: TRBJ1-4
D: -
size: -
V: TRBV12-3/TRBV12-4